The text below deals with one T cell receptor (beta chain). As yet, its antigen is unknown. The data belong to a study of T-cell memory formation after mild COVID-19. Findings of the study overall: Pre-infection memory carried some responding clones, suggesting that cross-reactive memory joined.

This CDR3 has 14 amino acids. Germline loops: CDR1 SEHNR, CDR2 FQNEAQ (reference sequence). Trimming shortened V by 5 bases and J by 0 bases, and 9 bases separated the two germline ends. Each CDR3 protein is one row after TCRdb ran MiXCR on the 5' RACE reads. The sample has approximately 240,000 distinct CDR3 sequences; about 16% are singletons. The rearrangement joins TRBV7-9 to TRBJ2-3; a possible D gene is TRBD2 (5 bases). The specimen sequenced was PBMCs or a T cell subset sorted from them (not recorded which). The sequence was collected from a man aged 18 to 29 who had mild COVID-19 (a few samples of this study predate the infection). Cell type and time point are not known. For the CDR3, the DNA is TGTGCCAGCAGCGCGGGCGTCAGCACAGATACGCAGTATTTT. It encodes CASSAGVSTDTQYF.